A selection of T cell receptor beta chains follows, all from one sample in a study of T cell changes during pregnancy in multiple sclerosis. The assay was immunoSEQ multiplex PCR, and TCRdb's table has in-frame clones only and misses some. This sample yields roughly 68,000 clones, of which under 95% are seen a single time; approximately 1.4% belongs to the top ten. The input for sequencing was peripheral blood, taken in the second trimester of pregnancy. Every receptor here comes from a female donor in good health, enrolled as a control in a pregnancy study. The CDR3 runs from the conserved cysteine through the conserved F or W. A D gene is named only where the DNA matches it firmly. Part of the rows lack a size; the others show once, few, many or a class for expanded clones.

abundance: -
len: 15
v_gene: TRBV6-5
j_gene: TRBJ1-2
d_gene: TRBD1
CDR3nt: TGTGCCAGCAGTTACTCAGGACAGGGGGACTATGGCTACACCTTC
CDR3aa: CASSYSGQGDYGYTF

abundance: -
len: 14
v_gene: TRBV7-9
j_gene: TRBJ1-1
d_gene: -
CDR3nt: TGTGCCAGCAGCTTAGGGACAGCGAACACTGAAGCTTTCTTT
CDR3aa: CASSLGTANTEAFF

abundance: once
len: 15
v_gene: TRBV19
j_gene: TRBJ2-7
d_gene: TRBD1
CDR3nt: TGTGCCAGTAGTATAGGGACAGGGGGTTCCTACGAGCAGTACTTC
CDR3aa: CASSIGTGGSYEQYF

abundance: -
len: 18
v_gene: TRBV18
j_gene: TRBJ2-3
d_gene: TRBD2
CDR3nt: TGTGCCAGCTCACCAACTAGCGGGGGGCGCACTAGCACAGATACGCAGTATTTT
CDR3aa: CASSPTSGGRTSTDTQYF

abundance: -
len: 13
v_gene: TRBV7-6
j_gene: TRBJ2-5
d_gene: TRBD2
CDR3nt: TGTGCCAGCAGCCCTAGCGGCCAAGAGACCCAGTACTTC
CDR3aa: CASSPSGQETQYF

abundance: -
len: 15
v_gene: TRBV7-2
j_gene: TRBJ1-2
d_gene: TRBD1
CDR3nt: TGTGCCAGCAGCTTCCGGTCAGGGGGCGACTATGGCTACACCTTC
CDR3aa: CASSFRSGGDYGYTF

abundance: -
len: 17
v_gene: TRBV28
j_gene: TRBJ1-1
d_gene: -
CDR3nt: TGTGCCAGCAGTTTATATACCCTATTCAGGGGAAACACTGAAGCTTTCTTT
CDR3aa: CASSLYTLFRGNTEAFF

abundance: -
len: 14
v_gene: TRBV6-5
j_gene: TRBJ1-2
d_gene: TRBD1
CDR3nt: TGTGCCAGCAGTTACGGGGGACAGCCCTATGGCTACACCTTC
CDR3aa: CASSYGGQPYGYTF

abundance: -
len: 15
v_gene: TRBV28
j_gene: TRBJ2-5
d_gene: -
CDR3nt: TGTGCCAGCAGTTTAAGGCAGGGGGGAACGGAGACCCAGTACTTC
CDR3aa: CASSLRQGGTETQYF

abundance: -
len: 13
v_gene: TRBV27
j_gene: TRBJ1-5
d_gene: -
CDR3nt: TGTGCCAGCAGTTCAGGTGCTTTTCAGCCCCAGCATTTT
CDR3aa: CASSSGAFQPQHF

abundance: -
len: 16
v_gene: TRBV18
j_gene: TRBJ1-1
d_gene: -
CDR3nt: TGTGCCAGCTCACCAGCCGCGAGGCAGCCGAACACTGAAGCTTTCTTT
CDR3aa: CASSPAARQPNTEAFF

abundance: -
len: 15
v_gene: TRBV7-5
j_gene: TRBJ2-7
d_gene: -
CDR3nt: TGTGTCAGAAGCTCCCGGGCCGAGCGGGGATACGAGCAGTACTTC
CDR3aa: CVRSSRAERGYEQYF

abundance: once
len: 16
v_gene: TRBV28
j_gene: TRBJ1-5
d_gene: TRBD1
CDR3nt: TGTGCCAGCAGTCCAGGGGACAGGGGCACCAATCAGCCCCAGCATTTT
CDR3aa: CASSPGDRGTNQPQHF

abundance: -
len: 16
v_gene: TRBV5-1
j_gene: TRBJ2-7
d_gene: -
CDR3nt: TGCGCCAGCAGCTTGGATTGGGGGGTTGGCTCCTACGAGCAGTACTTC
CDR3aa: CASSLDWGVGSYEQYF

abundance: -
len: 14
v_gene: TRBV4-1
j_gene: TRBJ2-5
d_gene: -
CDR3nt: TGCGCCAGCAGCCAAGATCCGCAGGGCACGACCCAGTACTTC
CDR3aa: CASSQDPQGTTQYF

abundance: -
len: 16
v_gene: TRBV4-3
j_gene: TRBJ2-6
d_gene: -
CDR3nt: TGCGCCAGCAGCCAAGAAACAGGGTCTGGGGCCAACGTCCTGACTTTC
CDR3aa: CASSQETGSGANVLTF

abundance: -
len: 15
v_gene: TRBV7-3
j_gene: TRBJ2-2
d_gene: TRBD2
CDR3nt: TGTGCCAGCAGGGGGGGGACTCTTAACGCCGGGGAGCTGTTTTTT
CDR3aa: CASRGGTLNAGELFF

abundance: -
len: 17
v_gene: TRBV10-1
j_gene: TRBJ2-7
d_gene: -
CDR3nt: TGCGCCAGCAGTGAGTCGACTCGACCAGGGCCCCCCTACGAGCAGTACTTC
CDR3aa: CASSESTRPGPPYEQYF

abundance: -
len: 15
v_gene: TRBV27
j_gene: TRBJ2-7
d_gene: TRBD2
CDR3nt: TGTGCCAGCAGTACACGGACTAGCGGGAGCTACGAGCAGTACTTC
CDR3aa: CASSTRTSGSYEQYF

abundance: -
len: 13
v_gene: TRBV4-1
j_gene: TRBJ2-5
d_gene: -
CDR3nt: TGCGCCAGCAGCCTGGGGGGTTGGGAGACCCAGTACTTC
CDR3aa: CASSLGGWETQYF

abundance: -
len: 15
v_gene: TRBV18
j_gene: TRBJ2-1
d_gene: TRBD1
CDR3nt: TGTGCCAGCTCACCAGAGGGACAGGCAAACAATGAGCAGTTCTTC
CDR3aa: CASSPEGQANNEQFF

abundance: -
len: 15
v_gene: TRBV7-2
j_gene: TRBJ1-4
d_gene: TRBD1
CDR3nt: TGTGCCAGCAGCTACGGACAGGGAGGTCATGAAAAACTGTTTTTT
CDR3aa: CASSYGQGGHEKLFF

abundance: -
len: 15
v_gene: TRBV15
j_gene: TRBJ2-7
d_gene: TRBD1
CDR3nt: TGTGCCACCAGCAGAGAGGGGACAGGGGTAGGCGAGCAGTACTTC
CDR3aa: CATSREGTGVGEQYF

abundance: -
len: 17
v_gene: TRBV4-1
j_gene: TRBJ1-2
d_gene: TRBD1
CDR3nt: TGCGCCAGCAGCCAAGATCCAGGACAGGGGGCCGGAGATGGCTACACCTTC
CDR3aa: CASSQDPGQGAGDGYTF

abundance: -
len: 13
v_gene: TRBV28
j_gene: TRBJ2-3
d_gene: -
CDR3nt: TGTGCCGAAGGGACACGATCAACCGATACGCAGTATTTT
CDR3aa: CAEGTRSTDTQYF

abundance: -
len: 14
v_gene: TRBV29-1
j_gene: TRBJ2-5
d_gene: TRBD2
CDR3nt: TGCAGCGTTGTAGGCCGGGAGGGCCGAGAGACCCAGTACTTC
CDR3aa: CSVVGREGRETQYF

abundance: -
len: 15
v_gene: TRBV28
j_gene: TRBJ2-7
d_gene: -
CDR3nt: TGTGCCAGCAGTATAAAGGGAGTCCCCCCCAACGAGCAGTACTTC
CDR3aa: CASSIKGVPPNEQYF

abundance: few
len: 12
v_gene: TRBV11-2
j_gene: TRBJ1-5
d_gene: -
CDR3nt: TGTGCCAGCAGCTCCCCGGGACAGCCCCAGCATTTT
CDR3aa: CASSSPGQPQHF

abundance: -
len: 17
v_gene: TRBV7-9
j_gene: TRBJ2-1
d_gene: TRBD1
CDR3nt: TGTGCCAGCAGATCACTGGGACTCAGGGACAGGGTACGTGAGCAGTTCTTC
CDR3aa: CASRSLGLRDRVREQFF

abundance: -
len: 14
v_gene: TRBV7-9
j_gene: TRBJ1-2
d_gene: -
CDR3nt: TGTGCCAGCAGCTACTGGACTGTGAGGGATGGCTACACCTTC
CDR3aa: CASSYWTVRDGYTF

abundance: -
len: 15
v_gene: TRBV6-5
j_gene: TRBJ2-7
d_gene: TRBD1
CDR3nt: TGTGCCAGCAGCTTTCGGGACAGGGGGACCTACGAGCAGTACTTC
CDR3aa: CASSFRDRGTYEQYF

abundance: -
len: 15
v_gene: TRBV6-1
j_gene: TRBJ1-5
d_gene: -
CDR3nt: TGTGCCAGCAGTGAAGTCGACGAGGGCAATCAGCCCCAGCATTTT
CDR3aa: CASSEVDEGNQPQHF

abundance: -
len: 16
v_gene: TRBV9
j_gene: TRBJ2-3
d_gene: -
CDR3nt: TGTGCCAGCAGCGTCCGTACAGGGACATTGGCAGATACGCAGTATTTT
CDR3aa: CASSVRTGTLADTQYF

abundance: -
len: 15
v_gene: TRBV19
j_gene: TRBJ2-5
d_gene: TRBD1
CDR3nt: TGTGCCAGTAGTGCCCAACAGGGGGCGCGGGAGACCCAGTACTTC
CDR3aa: CASSAQQGARETQYF

abundance: -
len: 14
v_gene: TRBV7-9
j_gene: TRBJ2-7
d_gene: -
CDR3nt: TGTGCCAGCCGGGCAAGCGGAGCCCTCTACGAGCAGTACTTC
CDR3aa: CASRASGALYEQYF

abundance: -
len: 19
v_gene: TRBV19
j_gene: TRBJ1-2
d_gene: TRBD1
CDR3nt: TGTGCCAGTAGTCCAACACGGGGACAGGGGGCGCGTAACTACTATGGCTACACCTTC
CDR3aa: CASSPTRGQGARNYYGYTF

abundance: -
len: 15
v_gene: TRBV2
j_gene: TRBJ2-3
d_gene: TRBD2
CDR3nt: TGTGCCAGCAGTGGGTGGGCGGGAGGGACAGATACGCAGTATTTT
CDR3aa: CASSGWAGGTDTQYF

abundance: -
len: 14
v_gene: TRBV11-3
j_gene: TRBJ2-7
d_gene: -
CDR3nt: TGTGCCAGCAGCTTAGCCGACAGGAAATACGAGCAGTACTTC
CDR3aa: CASSLADRKYEQYF

abundance: -
len: 17
v_gene: TRBV10-1
j_gene: TRBJ2-1
d_gene: -
CDR3nt: TGCGCCAGCAGTGAGGGGAAAGACGGGAAAAGCTACAATGAGCAGTTCTTC
CDR3aa: CASSEGKDGKSYNEQFF

abundance: once
len: 17
v_gene: TRBV5-1
j_gene: TRBJ1-3
d_gene: -
CDR3nt: TGCGCCAGCAGCCCCACGCCTCAAGGGTCGGGGGGAAACACCATATATTTT
CDR3aa: CASSPTPQGSGGNTIYF

abundance: -
len: 15
v_gene: TRBV6-4
j_gene: TRBJ2-3
d_gene: TRBD2
CDR3nt: TGTGCCAGCAGTGGACTAGCGGGAGGCACAGATACGCAGTATTTT
CDR3aa: CASSGLAGGTDTQYF

abundance: -
len: 14
v_gene: TRBV7-9
j_gene: TRBJ1-3
d_gene: -
CDR3nt: TGTGCCAGCAACACTGGAACAGGCGCCAACACCATATATTTT
CDR3aa: CASNTGTGANTIYF

abundance: -
len: 12
v_gene: TRBV29-1
j_gene: TRBJ2-1
d_gene: -
CDR3nt: TGCAGCGTTGATAGCGGATACAATGAGCAGTTCTTC
CDR3aa: CSVDSGYNEQFF

abundance: -
len: 14
v_gene: TRBV6-6
j_gene: TRBJ2-5
d_gene: -
CDR3nt: TGTGCCAGCAGTTATAGCACTTCGCAAGAGACCCAGTACTTC
CDR3aa: CASSYSTSQETQYF

abundance: -
len: 15
v_gene: TRBV9
j_gene: TRBJ1-2
d_gene: TRBD1
CDR3nt: TGTGCCAGCAGCGTTCACAGGGGACCCATGGGGGGCTACACCTTC
CDR3aa: CASSVHRGPMGGYTF

abundance: few
len: 11
v_gene: TRBV20-1
j_gene: TRBJ1-5
d_gene: -
CDR3nt: TGCAGTGCTAGCGGCAATCAGCCCCAGCATTTT
CDR3aa: CSASGNQPQHF

abundance: -
len: 16
v_gene: TRBV27
j_gene: TRBJ2-2
d_gene: TRBD2
CDR3nt: TGTGCCAGCAGTCCGCTAGCGGGAGAAAGGTGGGCGGAGCTGTTTTTT
CDR3aa: CASSPLAGERWAELFF

abundance: few
len: 12
v_gene: TRBV19
j_gene: TRBJ1-2
d_gene: TRBD1
CDR3nt: TGTGCCAGCGGACAGGGAAACTATGGCTACACCTTC
CDR3aa: CASGQGNYGYTF

abundance: -
len: 16
v_gene: TRBV21-1
j_gene: TRBJ2-2
d_gene: -
CDR3nt: TGTGCCAGCAGCATCCGACAGGGGGAGAACACCGGGGAGCTGTTTTTT
CDR3aa: CASSIRQGENTGELFF

abundance: many
len: 14
v_gene: TRBV28
j_gene: TRBJ1-5
d_gene: -
CDR3nt: TGTGCCAGCAGTGCAACAGGAGAAGTTCAGCCCCAGCATTTT
CDR3aa: CASSATGEVQPQHF

abundance: -
len: 13
v_gene: TRBV10-3
j_gene: TRBJ1-5
d_gene: TRBD1
CDR3nt: TGTGCCACCAGAGACAGGGGTGGTCAGCCCCAGCATTTT
CDR3aa: CATRDRGGQPQHF

abundance: -
len: 16
v_gene: TRBV6-5
j_gene: TRBJ1-4
d_gene: -
CDR3nt: TGTGCCAGCAGTTACTACACACCGGGAACTAATGAAAAACTGTTTTTT
CDR3aa: CASSYYTPGTNEKLFF

abundance: -
len: 15
v_gene: TRBV5-4
j_gene: TRBJ2-1
d_gene: -
CDR3nt: TGTGCCAGCAGCTTTAGGGACTCGAATGGGGATGAGCAGTTCTTC
CDR3aa: CASSFRDSNGDEQFF

abundance: -
len: 13
v_gene: TRBV4-3
j_gene: TRBJ2-7
d_gene: -
CDR3nt: TGCGCCAGCAGCCAAGATGGCAGGGACGAGCAGTACTTC
CDR3aa: CASSQDGRDEQYF

abundance: few
len: 14
v_gene: TRBV21-1
j_gene: TRBJ1-1
d_gene: -
CDR3nt: TGTGCCAGAAACACCCGGGTCATAGACACTGAAGCTTTCTTT
CDR3aa: CARNTRVIDTEAFF

abundance: -
len: 15
v_gene: TRBV7-9
j_gene: TRBJ1-2
d_gene: TRBD1
CDR3nt: TGTGCCAGCAGCTCGGTGGACAGGGGGCTGGATGGCTACACCTTC
CDR3aa: CASSSVDRGLDGYTF

abundance: -
len: 14
v_gene: TRBV13
j_gene: TRBJ2-7
d_gene: -
CDR3nt: TGTGCCAGCAGCTTAGGCCCCCCCACCTACGAGCAGTACTTC
CDR3aa: CASSLGPPTYEQYF

abundance: -
len: 15
v_gene: TRBV7-9
j_gene: TRBJ1-5
d_gene: TRBD1
CDR3nt: TGTGCCAGCAGCGCAAATACCGACAGGGCCCAGCCCCAGCATTTT
CDR3aa: CASSANTDRAQPQHF